Listed below are T cell receptor beta chains from one sample, sequenced in a study of blood T cells in healthy people across ages. TCRdb used MiXCR to reprocess the 5' RACE reads, holding one entry per CDR3 protein. The sample has fewer than 950,000 distinct CDR3 sequences, under 40% seen once. The sample comprised blood. The receptors were gathered from a man aged 18 to 29 in good health. The CDR3 runs from the conserved cysteine through the conserved F or W. The D gene is left open where the match is weak. Clone size, where shown, is once, few, many, or a class for clones that have expanded.

D,V,J,size,CDR3,DNA
NA,TRBV28,TRBJ1-5,many,CASSLAEIGQPQHF,TGTGCCAGCAGTTTGGCAGAGATTGGGCAGCCCCAGCATTTT
NA,TRBV7-9,TRBJ1-1,few,CASSPPQNTEAFF,TGTGCCAGCAGCCCCCCCCAGAACACTGAAGCTTTCTTT
NA,TRBV12-3/TRBV12-4,TRBJ2-3,many,CASSLYRGRTDTQYF,TGTGCCAGCAGTTTATACCGGGGGCGCACAGATACGCAGTATTTT
TRBD2,TRBV12-3/TRBV12-4,TRBJ2-3,NA,CASSQRMTSGGVGDTQYF,TGTGCCAGCAGCCAAAGAATGACTAGCGGGGGGGTGGGAGATACGCAGTATTTT
TRBD1,TRBV7-2,TRBJ2-3,NA,CASSPGTGWTDTQYF,TGTGCCAGCAGCCCAGGGACAGGTTGGACAGATACGCAGTATTTT
NA,TRBV20-1,TRBJ1-2,few,CSAGNGGAGYGYTF,TGCAGTGCAGGGAACGGGGGCGCCGGCTATGGCTACACCTTC
NA,TRBV3-1,TRBJ2-3,NA,CANSQDGTGTDTQYF,TGTGCCAACAGCCAAGATGGAACGGGCACAGATACGCAGTATTTT
NA,TRBV20-1,TRBJ1-2,NA,CSAPSAGVLYGYTF,TGCAGTGCTCCGTCGGCAGGCGTGTTATATGGCTACACCTTC
NA,TRBV28,TRBJ2-1,many,CASTQTPDANNEQFF,TGTGCCAGCACCCAGACTCCCGATGCGAACAATGAGCAGTTCTTC
NA,TRBV7-9,TRBJ2-5,NA,CASIPPRTYNEQYF,TGTGCCAGCATCCCGCCCCGAACCTACAATGAGCAGTACTTC
NA,TRBV27,TRBJ2-7,NA,CASSFVGGEQYF,TGTGCCAGCAGTTTTGTAGGGGGCGAGCAGTACTTC
TRBD2,TRBV12-3/TRBV12-4,TRBJ2-3,NA,CASSTSGRTDTQYF,TGTGCCAGCAGCACGAGCGGGAGAACAGATACGCAGTATTTT
TRBD2,TRBV24-1,TRBJ2-1,NA,CATSSSGRPHSSYNEQFF,TGTGCCACCAGTTCTAGCGGGAGGCCCCATAGCTCCTACAATGAGCAGTTCTTC
TRBD2,TRBV7-2,TRBJ2-3,few,CASSFQAGGGDTQYF,TGTGCCAGCAGCTTCCAAGCGGGGGGAGGGGATACGCAGTATTTT
NA,TRBV20-1,TRBJ2-7,NA,CSAHRGGEQYF,TGCAGTGCACACAGGGGAGGCGAGCAGTACTTC
TRBD1,TRBV10-3,TRBJ1-2,NA,CAISESKGAPTYGYTF,TGTGCCATCAGTGAGTCCAAGGGGGCCCCAACCTATGGCTACACCTTC
NA,TRBV4-2,TRBJ2-1,few,CASSQDAGSFNEQFF,TGTGCCAGCAGCCAAGATGCGGGGAGTTTCAATGAGCAGTTCTTC
TRBD1,TRBV27,TRBJ1-5,NA,CASSRRQGTMGSTQHF,TGTGCCAGCAGTAGACGACAGGGGACTATGGGTTCGACCCAGCATTTT
TRBD2,TRBV7-6,TRBJ2-7,few,CASSLGSGGVYEQYF,TGTGCCAGCAGCTTAGGTAGCGGGGGCGTCTACGAGCAGTACTTC
TRBD1,TRBV20-1,TRBJ2-5,NA,CSARDAGGAQETQYF,TGCAGTGCTAGAGATGCAGGGGGCGCACAAGAGACCCAGTACTTC
NA,TRBV7-2,TRBJ1-6,few,CASSPGGGWPSPLHF,TGTGCCAGCAGCCCCGGGGGAGGATGGCCTTCACCCCTCCACTTT
TRBD2,TRBV7-2,TRBJ2-3,NA,CASGTSPADTQYF,TGTGCCAGCGGGACTAGCCCCGCGGATACGCAGTATTTT
TRBD1,TRBV9,TRBJ1-1,few,CASSGGQGLNTEAFF,TGTGCCAGCAGCGGAGGACAGGGTTTGAACACTGAAGCTTTCTTT
NA,TRBV6-6,TRBJ2-2,NA,CASYIGTHTGELFF,TGTGCCAGCTACATCGGGACACACACCGGGGAGCTGTTTTTT
NA,TRBV20-1,TRBJ1-2,once,CSARDFEDIDYGYTF,TGCAGTGCTAGAGATTTCGAGGACATAGACTATGGCTACACCTTC
NA,TRBV24-1,TRBJ2-1,NA,CATSDRGRGNEQFF,TGTGCCACCAGTGATAGGGGACGGGGTAATGAGCAGTTCTTC
TRBD2,TRBV6-1,TRBJ2-3,NA,CASRSTSGGAQYF,TGTGCCAGCAGGAGCACTAGCGGGGGGGCGCAGTATTTT
TRBD1,TRBV5-1,TRBJ1-3,NA,CASSLAGTEYGNTIYF,TGCGCCAGCAGCTTGGCCGGGACAGAGTATGGAAACACCATATATTTT
NA,TRBV6-5,TRBJ2-7,few,CASSYDLGTYEQYF,TGTGCCAGCAGTTACGATCTGGGCACCTACGAGCAGTACTTC
NA,TRBV29-1,TRBJ2-1,many,CSVEYSRQAPYNEQFF,TGCAGCGTTGAGTATTCGCGGCAGGCTCCTTACAATGAGCAGTTCTTC
NA,TRBV4-1,TRBJ1-1,NA,CASSQEGGMSTEAFF,TGCGCCAGCAGCCAAGAAGGGGGAATGAGCACTGAAGCTTTCTTT
NA,TRBV29-1,TRBJ1-1,NA,CSVDSDTEAFF,TGCAGCGTTGACAGTGACACTGAAGCTTTCTTT
NA,TRBV18,TRBJ1-2,NA,CASSPNPGINYGYTF,TGTGCCAGCTCACCAAATCCGGGTATAAACTATGGCTACACCTTC
NA,TRBV15,TRBJ2-3,NA,CATSPDTDTQYF,TGTGCCACCAGTCCGGACACAGATACGCAGTATTTT
TRBD1,TRBV28,TRBJ2-1,NA,CVSSSPQGVSYNEQFF,TGTGTCAGCAGTTCCCCCCAGGGGGTCTCCTACAATGAGCAGTTCTTC
TRBD1,TRBV5-1,TRBJ1-5,NA,CASSGGQGGQPQHF,TGCGCCAGCAGCGGGGGACAGGGGGGTCAGCCCCAGCATTTT
NA,TRBV12-3/TRBV12-4,TRBJ2-5,NA,CASSRTNRRETQYF,TGTGCCAGCAGTAGGACTAACCGGAGAGAGACCCAGTACTTC
NA,TRBV11-2,TRBJ2-1,NA,CASSLDRADYNEQFF,TGTGCCAGCAGCTTAGATCGGGCGGATTACAATGAGCAGTTCTTC
NA,TRBV3-1,TRBJ2-3,NA,CASSHLQVGYTQYF,TGTGCCAGCAGCCATCTACAGGTCGGGTATACGCAGTATTTT